A single T cell receptor beta chain is shown here with its context. Its antigen remains unidentified. The assay was immunoSEQ multiplex PCR, and TCRdb's table has in-frame clones only and misses some. The table has around 2,100,000 clones, less than 95% seen once. This CDR3 has 15 amino acids. The V gene end was trimmed by 0 bases and the J gene end by 6 bases; junction bases not matched to a gene: 4. Per the germline V gene, CDR1 is MNHEY and CDR2 is SVGAGI. The naive CD8 fraction comprised CD45RO-negative cells positively selected for CCR7 and excluded terminally differentiated effector memory CD45RA+ cells. This entry comes from a study of shared clonotypes between healthy human individuals. Broader study findings: Sampling used blood alone; tissue repertoires probably differ.

This TCR was recovered from a young man in good health. The rearrangement joins TRBV6-5 to TRBJ2-1, with 8 bases aligning to TRBD1. The specimen sequenced was naive CD8+ T cells sorted from blood. This chain's CDR3 is CASSYSKTGANEQFF. The CDR3 nucleotides read TGTGCCAGCAGTTACTCGAAGACAGGGGCCAATGAGCAGTTCTTC.